This TCR beta chain was observed in a study of T cell repertoires in aging, cancer and after chemotherapy. Study observations and caveats: In cancer patients, declining TCR diversity with age involved lost richness and lost evenness. Rebound thymic output was suggested by rising median generation probability during chemotherapy in each cancer cohort. Untreated cancer patients had significantly lower blood TCR diversity than age-matched healthy donors.

TCR beta rearrangements were amplified from peripheral blood genomic DNA. This clonotype ranks as medium-sized (0.01 to 0.1%). Its cognate antigen is unknown. A mixed TRB-A/B primer pool amplified rearranged TRB by multiplex touch-down PCR. TCRdb called the multiplex PCR reads again in MiXCR, with one record for every CDR3 protein. Of thousands of distinct CDR3 sequences listed, approximately 25% were seen once; the top ten hold less than 4%. The sample consisted of blood. This TCR came from a human donor in good health.

The CDR3 region has the DNA TGTGCCAGTAGTATCGACACGTACCAAGAGACCCAGTACTTC. Translation gives CASSIDTYQETQYF. The chain joins TRBV19 to TRBJ2-5, with unresolved D. V gave up 3 bases and J gave up 0 bases, with 8 bases separating them. This CDR3 comprises 14 residues. CDR1 is LNHDA, CDR2 SQIVND, per germline (reference sequence).